A single TCR beta chain is shown here with its context. Its antigen has not been determined. In total, roughly 710 healthy bone marrow donors made up the cohort. All cohort members were sampled while nominally healthy, although unrecorded immune exposures were likely present. The donor tested CMV seronegative, placing the donor among the 352 seronegative members of the cohort. A peripheral blood sample was collected from each donor, and TCR beta sequencing was performed on peripheral blood mononuclear cells. The Qiagen DNeasy Blood Extraction Kit was used to extract genomic DNA from the blood cell samples. The germline ends are 8 bases apart after V is trimmed by 6 bases and J by 4 bases. Inclusive of the bounding cysteine and phenylalanine, the CDR3 is 12 residues long. The read is trimmed to its CDR3 DNA, 36 bases read in frame from base 1. CDR1 ENHRY and CDR2 SYGVKD are derived from the germline V gene.

This record comes from a study of cytomegalovirus exposure and HLA in healthy donors (dated 2017 in TCRdb). About the full investigation: In an earlier analysis of under 600 of the donors, roughly 300 Gb of sequence data and 117 million unique TCR beta sequences from 150 million to 200 million T cells were reported. Typing coverage varied by locus: 629-630 donors for A, B, C, DRB1 and DQB1; around 560 for DQA1; more than 600 for DPA1; fewer than 480 for DPB1. The T cell repertoires of several hundred subjects were profiled by immunosequencing and related to cytomegalovirus serostatus. Several DR-DQ haplotypes were treated as single units for association and clustering because of strong linkage in the cohort. Of the approximately 400 genotyped donors, approximately 81% were placed in the genetic ancestry cluster associated with self-reported Caucasian donors. A later analysis re-analyzed previously published TCR beta repertoires from 600 to 850 donors and added high-resolution HLA genotyping to study TCR occurrence patterns. To predict cytomegalovirus infection status, the study brought together high-throughput TCR immunosequencing, statistical association of individual TCRs with disease status, and machine learning. The study aimed to test whether cataloging public T cell receptors could reveal signatures of past pathogen exposure. Across under 500 genotyped donors of the cohort, an average of 235,054 unique TCR beta nucleotide sequences per donor were sequenced, and 15% to 20% of those sequences were non-productive. An early release covering roughly 640 HLA-typed donors comprised about 300 gigabases of sequencing data and around 80 million unique TCR sequences. Besides the first cohort of 666 subjects, a separate validation cohort made up of 120 different subjects was used. Class I and class II HLA loci were covered by the typing at four-digit resolution. Rather than drawing on any new phenotypic data, the later analysis identified candidate immune exposures from TCR beta sequences and the way those sequences occurred across donors. To decide whether each TCR beta V gene segment behaved as functional or pseudogenic, an earlier analysis of 587 of the donors relied on high-throughput TCR beta sequencing. A later genetic analysis used genome-wide SNP genotypes for about 60% of the roughly 700 donors, treating that subset as a discovery cohort. Donor age, sex, ethnicity and CMV serostatus were collected together with the repertoire data. All discovery cohort repertoires had been generated on a single sequencing platform. What the authors observed across the whole study: It was suggested by the authors that the approach could potentially be generalized to other disease states and immunological phenotypes. Correlated functional status among segregating V segments might be attributable to linkage disequilibrium, but an unknown experimental factor could not be ruled out. HLA typing was unavailable for some donors at each locus, so association tests used only the typed subset. Some IMGT-functional V segments, including TRBV6-2 and TRBV6-3, could not be distinguished by the 87-base-pair reads and were therefore excluded. While some public TCRs were present in many individuals, most TCR sequences turned up only very rarely across donors. A further reported finding was that TCR beta sequences accurately predicted the HLA-A and HLA-B alleles for most subjects in the first cohort. At a false discovery rate of 0.05, a later analysis linked approximately 18,000 TCR beta sequences to specific HLA alleles. Compared with equally common non-associated chains, HLA-associated TCR beta chains in a later analysis were more clonally expanded and had lower generation probabilities. The classifier was reported to diagnose cytomegalovirus status with high specificity and sensitivity in both the original cohort and the validation cohort. Because counts were too low, some 17 rarely observed V segments, including chromosome 9 orphons, were excluded from the earlier analysis of around 640 of the donors. The presence/absence analyses assumed that sequencing depth was roughly uniform across donors, and that assumption may not be true. A later genetic analysis reported fewer N-insertions in productive TCRs among donors in an Asian-associated ancestry cluster than the approximately 700-donor mean. In an earlier analysis of about 600 of the donors, most TCR beta V segments appeared in productive rearrangements about 87% or about 30% of the time, broadly matching IMGT annotations. In a later genetic analysis, a missense DCLRE1C variant was associated with V-gene and J-gene trimming of TCR beta chains, and the association was replicated in an independent cohort. When HLA alleles, especially DR and DQ, strongly co-occurred, attributing TCR associations to individual alleles was difficult. A cluster of highly shared sequence variants was judged likely to represent a technical artifact of the sequencing pipeline. In a later analysis, most CMV-associated TCR beta chains were found to appear HLA-restricted, with HLA associations seemingly driven largely by CMV exposure. The cohort was sequenced for TCR beta chains only, and without alpha or paired-chain data the features that could be detected were limited. In a later analysis, several top co-occurrence clusters were reported to appear linked to parvovirus B19, influenza, CMV and Epstein-Barr virus. CMV serostatus was the only immune exposure information available for the cohort. The study listed approximately 150 TCR beta chains as associated with cytomegalovirus. A later analysis found that TCR association rates varied across HLA loci, with DRB1 alleles showing the most associated TCRs and HLA-C alleles the fewest. Three of the identified cytomegalovirus-associated TCR beta chains were confirmed in vitro to be specific for cytomegalovirus antigens.

The library was produced with the immunoSEQ multiplex PCR assay. The multiplex PCR relied on a mix of 60 forward primers for TCR Vbeta segments and 13 reverse primers for TCR Jbeta segments. The CDR3 region of rearranged TCR beta genes was amplified from genomic DNA with a multiplex PCR assay. On the Illumina HiSeq System, the amplified TCR beta libraries were sequenced as 87-base-pair reads. The paper's processing steps were these. Across the roughly 700 repertoires, a later analysis counted about 81 million unique TCR beta chains, roughly 11 million of which were shared by at least two donors. To remove PCR and sequencing errors, raw reads were error-corrected and collapsed into unique sequences using a nearest-neighbor algorithm that merged closely related sequences. To assign V, D and J gene segments, CDR3 sequences were aligned to IMGT reference sequences. For a sequence to be retained, a match of at least six nucleotides to both a V gene segment and a J gene segment was required. A rearrangement was called productive if the CDR3 had no stop codons and remained in frame with V and J, and every other rearrangement was called non-productive. CDR3 was defined according to IMGT convention as the region running from the second conserved V-encoded cysteine to the conserved J-encoded phenylalanine. In an earlier analysis of 500 to 650 of the donors, sequences lacking an unambiguous match to a single V gene segment were excluded. An earlier analysis of several hundred of the donors called V segments functional above 56.7% productive rearrangements and segregating when the between-donor standard deviation exceeded 5%. A statistical classification framework was built for diagnosing cytomegalovirus status from the catalog of TCR beta chain sequences. V and J gene assignment, in a later analysis, came from comparing TCR nucleotide sequences with IMGT/GENE-DB human TR gene sequences. Using the TCRdist pipeline, a later analysis assigned CDR3 sequences along with most-parsimonious VDJ recombination scenarios. In a later analysis, each TCR beta chain was defined by its CDR3 amino acid sequence together with its V-gene family, and reads without a unique V-gene family were excluded. As a way to deal with suspected cross-contamination and a sequencing artifact, a later analysis dropped 450 to 600 nucleotide sequences that were highly shared and had low generation probability. For each public chain, a later analysis derived a clonal expansion index from normalized ranks of inferred template counts within each repertoire. In a later analysis, generation probabilities were computed using a VDJ recombination model fitted to out-of-frame rearrangements, and the results were checked against IGoR. In a later analysis, hypergeometric tests were used to score TCR-TCR, TCR-HLA and TCR-CMV co-occurrence, with a repertoire-size bias correction applied to TCR pairs. In a later analysis, false discovery rates were estimated by permuting HLA or CMV assignments 20 times. In a later analysis, co-occurring TCRs were grouped using DBSCAN, with TCRdist sequence similarity added in when clustering inside HLA-allele-positive subsets. Repertoires with fewer than 30,000 or more than 120,000 public chains were left out of co-occurrence clustering, as were five repertoires with anomalous nucleotide sharing. Not all clones reach the TCRdb copy of this immuneACCESS table, which keeps in-frame sequences only. Checked studies attribute under half of the gap to unresolved V genes and leave the rest unexplained. V, J and clone size reflect that table, while D and trimming were determined from the DNA. The table for this sample records about 130,000 clones. The ten largest clones represent less than 2% of the sample.

This TCR was sampled from a woman between 40 and 55 years old in good health and CMV-seronegative. This receptor chain uses TRBV10-3 and TRBJ2-3; TRBD1 is a weak D gene call, 6 bases matching. The sequencing sample was made of PBMCs. CDR3 sequence: CAISPGADTQYF. The DNA sequence reads TGTGCCATCAGCCCAGGGGCAGATACGCAGTATTTT.